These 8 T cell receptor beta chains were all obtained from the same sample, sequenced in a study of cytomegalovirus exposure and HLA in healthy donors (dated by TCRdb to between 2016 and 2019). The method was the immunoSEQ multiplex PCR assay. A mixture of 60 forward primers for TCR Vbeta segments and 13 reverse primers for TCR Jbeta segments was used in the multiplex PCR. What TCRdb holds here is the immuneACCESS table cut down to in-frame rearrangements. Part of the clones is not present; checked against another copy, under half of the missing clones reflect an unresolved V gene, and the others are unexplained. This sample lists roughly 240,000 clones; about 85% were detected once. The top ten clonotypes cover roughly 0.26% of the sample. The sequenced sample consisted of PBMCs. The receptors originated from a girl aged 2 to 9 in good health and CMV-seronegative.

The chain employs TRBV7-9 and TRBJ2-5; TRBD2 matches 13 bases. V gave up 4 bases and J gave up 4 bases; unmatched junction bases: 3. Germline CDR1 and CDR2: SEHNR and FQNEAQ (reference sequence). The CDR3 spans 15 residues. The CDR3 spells CASSSGLAGTETQYF. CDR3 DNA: TGTGCCAGCAGCTCGGGACTAGCGGGAACAGAGACCCAGTACTTC.

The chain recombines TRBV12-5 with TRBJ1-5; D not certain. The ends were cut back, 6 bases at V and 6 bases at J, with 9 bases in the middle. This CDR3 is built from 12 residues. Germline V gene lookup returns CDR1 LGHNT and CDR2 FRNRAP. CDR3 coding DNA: TGTGCTAGTGGCCAAGACATTCAGCCCCAGCATTTT. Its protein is CASGQDIQPQHF.

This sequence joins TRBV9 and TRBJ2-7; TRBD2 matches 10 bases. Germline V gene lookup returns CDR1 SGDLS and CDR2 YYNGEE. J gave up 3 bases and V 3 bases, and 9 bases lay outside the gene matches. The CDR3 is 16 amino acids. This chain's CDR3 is CASSAVRTSGNYEQYF. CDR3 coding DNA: TGTGCCAGCAGCGCCGTAAGGACTAGCGGAAACTACGAGCAGTACTTC.

The CDR3 spells CASTKTGAKETQYF. Here the CDR3 DNA reads TGTGCCAGCACAAAAACAGGGGCCAAAGAGACCCAGTACTTC. This chain links TRBV7-9 with TRBJ2-5, with TRBD1 identical over 7 bases. Trimming removed 7 bases from V and 3 bases from J; junction bases left unmatched: 8. Germline CDR1 reads SEHNR; CDR2 reads FQNEAQ (reference sequence). The CDR3 consists of 14 residues.

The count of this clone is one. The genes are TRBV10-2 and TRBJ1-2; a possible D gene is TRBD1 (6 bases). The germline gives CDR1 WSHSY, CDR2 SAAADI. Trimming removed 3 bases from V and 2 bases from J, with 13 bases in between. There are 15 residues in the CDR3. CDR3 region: CASSDGQHRNYGYTF. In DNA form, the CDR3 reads TGCGCCAGCAGTGACGGACAGCATCGAAACTATGGCTACACCTTC.

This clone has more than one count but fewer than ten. The CDR3 coding sequence is TGTGCCAGCAGTTACTCGGAACGGGGACTGGACACTGAAGCTTTCTTT. This codes for CASSYSERGLDTEAFF. The J gene is TRBJ1-1, the V gene TRBV6-5; D perhaps matches TRBD1 (5 bases). Trimming removed 0 bases at V and 3 bases at J, with 14 bases between. The germline gives CDR1 MNHEY, CDR2 SVGAGI. The length of the CDR3 is 16 residues.

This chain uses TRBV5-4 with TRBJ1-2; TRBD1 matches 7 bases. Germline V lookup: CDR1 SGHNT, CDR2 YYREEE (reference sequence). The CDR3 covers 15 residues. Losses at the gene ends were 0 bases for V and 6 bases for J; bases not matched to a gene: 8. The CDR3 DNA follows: TGTGCCAGCAGCTTGGCCGCGGAGACAGGGAATGGCTACACCTTC. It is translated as CASSLAAETGNGYTF.

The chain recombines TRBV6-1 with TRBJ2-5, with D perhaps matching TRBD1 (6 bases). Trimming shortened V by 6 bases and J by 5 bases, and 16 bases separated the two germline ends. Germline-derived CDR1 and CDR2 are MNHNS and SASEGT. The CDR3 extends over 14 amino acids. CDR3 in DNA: TGTGCCAGCAGGTTAGGACAGCGACGCGAGACCCAGTACTTC. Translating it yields CASRLGQRRETQYF.